This TCR beta chain was obtained from a study of blood T cells in healthy people across ages. Overall study findings and caveats: PBMCs were not sorted, which prevented a conclusive comparison of naive versus antigen-experienced cells. Naive T cell percentage showed a strong correlation with TCR beta diversity.

The authors ran a second PCR of roughly 6 to 12 cycles using a sample-barcoded 5' primer and a J-beta primer mix. The study obtained at least 2.5 million CDR3-containing paired-end reads from every sample. TCRdb processed the 5' RACE reads anew with MiXCR; each CDR3 protein has one entry. The repertoire consists of approximately 730,000 distinct CDR3 sequences, with around 40% occurring once and the leading ten covering 20% to 25%. Trimming took off 5 bases at V and 13 bases at J, with 13 bases between the two ends. The germline V gene encodes CDR1 MNHEY and CDR2 SVGAGI. The CDR3 covers 11 residues. This clonotype was detected once. Its specificity is unknown.

The sequenced sample was blood. V and J are TRBV6-5 and TRBJ2-3; D is unclear. The source of this sequence is a woman aged 55-70 years in good health. DNA of the CDR3: TGTGCCAGCAGTGTGGGCCTACGGGAGTATTTT. The encoded protein is CASSVGLREYF.